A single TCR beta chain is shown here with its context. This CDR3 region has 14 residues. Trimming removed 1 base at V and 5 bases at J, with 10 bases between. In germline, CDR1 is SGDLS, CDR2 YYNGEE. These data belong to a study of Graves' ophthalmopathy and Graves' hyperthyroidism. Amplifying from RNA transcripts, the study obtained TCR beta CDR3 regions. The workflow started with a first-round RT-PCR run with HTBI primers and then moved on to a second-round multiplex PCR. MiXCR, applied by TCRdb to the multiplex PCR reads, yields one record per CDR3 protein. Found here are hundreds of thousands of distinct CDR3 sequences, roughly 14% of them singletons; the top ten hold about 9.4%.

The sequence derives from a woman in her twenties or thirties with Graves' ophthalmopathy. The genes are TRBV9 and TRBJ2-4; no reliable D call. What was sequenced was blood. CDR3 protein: CASSVSSYQNIQYF. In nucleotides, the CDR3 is TGTGCCAGCAGCGTAAGCAGTTACCAAAACATTCAGTACTTC.